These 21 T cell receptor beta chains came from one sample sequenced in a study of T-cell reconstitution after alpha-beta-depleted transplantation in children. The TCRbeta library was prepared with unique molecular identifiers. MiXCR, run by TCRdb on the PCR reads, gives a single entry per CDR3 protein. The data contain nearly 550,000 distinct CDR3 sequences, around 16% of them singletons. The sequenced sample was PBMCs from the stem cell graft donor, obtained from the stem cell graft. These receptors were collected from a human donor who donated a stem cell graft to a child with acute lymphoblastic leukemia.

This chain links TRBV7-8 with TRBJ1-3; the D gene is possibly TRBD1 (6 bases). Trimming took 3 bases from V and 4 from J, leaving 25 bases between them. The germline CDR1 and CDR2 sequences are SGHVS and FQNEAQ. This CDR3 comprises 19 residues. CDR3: CASSFSRIATGLSGNTIYF. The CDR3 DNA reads TGTGCCAGCAGCTTTTCCCGGATTGCGACAGGCCTCTCGGGAAACACCATATATTTT.

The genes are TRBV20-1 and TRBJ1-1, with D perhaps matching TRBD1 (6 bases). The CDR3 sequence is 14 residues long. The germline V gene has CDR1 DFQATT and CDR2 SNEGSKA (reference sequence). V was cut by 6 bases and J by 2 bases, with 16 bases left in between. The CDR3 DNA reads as TGCAGTGCGCGGCGAGGGGGGGGAAACACTGAAGCTTTCTTT. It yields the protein CSARRGGGNTEAFF.

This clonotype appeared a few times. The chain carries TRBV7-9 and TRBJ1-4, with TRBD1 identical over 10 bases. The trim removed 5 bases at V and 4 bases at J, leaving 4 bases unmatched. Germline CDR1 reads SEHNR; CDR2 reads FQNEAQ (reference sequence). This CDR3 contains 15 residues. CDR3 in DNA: TGTGCCAGCAGCCTGGGACAGGGGAATAATGAAAAACTGTTTTTT. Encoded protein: CASSLGQGNNEKLFF.

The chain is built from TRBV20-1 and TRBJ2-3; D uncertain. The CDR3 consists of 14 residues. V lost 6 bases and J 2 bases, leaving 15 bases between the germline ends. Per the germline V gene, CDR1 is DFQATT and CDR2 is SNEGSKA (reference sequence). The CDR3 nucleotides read TGCAGTGCGGAAGGCCTTATCCTCACAGATACGCAGTATTTT. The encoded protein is CSAEGLILTDTQYF.

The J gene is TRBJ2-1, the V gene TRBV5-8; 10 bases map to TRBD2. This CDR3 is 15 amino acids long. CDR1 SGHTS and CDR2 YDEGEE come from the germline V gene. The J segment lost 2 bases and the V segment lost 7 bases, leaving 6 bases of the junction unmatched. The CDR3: CASGSGTSAYNEQFF. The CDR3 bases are TGTGCCAGCGGCTCCGGGACTAGCGCCTACAATGAGCAGTTCTTC.

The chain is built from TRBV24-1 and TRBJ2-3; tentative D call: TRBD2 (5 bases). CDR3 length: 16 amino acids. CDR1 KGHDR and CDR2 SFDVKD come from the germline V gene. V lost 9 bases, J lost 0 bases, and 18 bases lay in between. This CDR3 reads CATGPAGTRSTDTQYF. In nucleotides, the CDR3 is TGTGCCACCGGACCCGCAGGAACTAGGAGCACAGATACGCAGTATTTT.

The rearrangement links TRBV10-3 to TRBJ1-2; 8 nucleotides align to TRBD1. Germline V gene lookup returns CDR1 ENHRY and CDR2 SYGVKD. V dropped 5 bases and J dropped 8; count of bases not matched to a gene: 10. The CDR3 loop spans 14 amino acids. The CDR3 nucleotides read TGTGCCATCAGTTTGTTGGACAGGGAGTACGGCTACACCTTC. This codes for CAISLLDREYGYTF.

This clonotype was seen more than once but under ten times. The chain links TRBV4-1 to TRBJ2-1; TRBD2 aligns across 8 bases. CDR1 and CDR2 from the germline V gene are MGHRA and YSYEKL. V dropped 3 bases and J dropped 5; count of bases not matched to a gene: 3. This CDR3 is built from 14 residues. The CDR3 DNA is TGCGCCAGCAGCCAGGGACTAGTAGACAATGAGCAGTTCTTC. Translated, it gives CASSQGLVDNEQFF.

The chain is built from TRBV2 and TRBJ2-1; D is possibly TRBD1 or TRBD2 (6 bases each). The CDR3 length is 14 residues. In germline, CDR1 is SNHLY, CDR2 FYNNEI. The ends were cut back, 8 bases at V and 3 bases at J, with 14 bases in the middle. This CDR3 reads CASGGGGDYNEQFF. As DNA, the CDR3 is TGTGCCAGCGGAGGGGGTGGGGACTACAATGAGCAGTTCTTC.

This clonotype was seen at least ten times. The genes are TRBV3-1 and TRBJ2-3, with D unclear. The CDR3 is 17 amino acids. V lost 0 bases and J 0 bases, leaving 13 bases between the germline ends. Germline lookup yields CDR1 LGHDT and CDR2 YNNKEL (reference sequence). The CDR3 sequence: CASSQDRPTLSTDTQYF. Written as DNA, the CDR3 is TGTGCCAGCAGCCAAGATCGGCCAACGCTTAGCACAGATACGCAGTATTTT.

For the CDR3, the DNA is TGCGCCAGCAGCTTGGCCGAGCTTGTAGGGGGGCATTCACCCCTCCACTTT. Translation gives CASSLAELVGGHSPLHF. The chain combines TRBV5-1 with TRBJ1-6; TRBD1 is a possible D gene (6 bases). V lost 0 bases, J lost 8 bases, and 18 bases lay in between. Germline CDR1 reads SGHRS; CDR2 reads YFSETQ. The CDR3 loop spans 17 amino acids.

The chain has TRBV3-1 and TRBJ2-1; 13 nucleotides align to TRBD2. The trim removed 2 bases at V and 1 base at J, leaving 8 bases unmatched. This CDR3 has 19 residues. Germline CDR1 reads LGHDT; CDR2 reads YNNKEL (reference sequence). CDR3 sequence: CASSQNMVTSGRSYNEQFF. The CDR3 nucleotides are TGTGCCAGCAGCCAAAACATGGTGACTAGCGGGAGGTCCTACAATGAGCAGTTCTTC.

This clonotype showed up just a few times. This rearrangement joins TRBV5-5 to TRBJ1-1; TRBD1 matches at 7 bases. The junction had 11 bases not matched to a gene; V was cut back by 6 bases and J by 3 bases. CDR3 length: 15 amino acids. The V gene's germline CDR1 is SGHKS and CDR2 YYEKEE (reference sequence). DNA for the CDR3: TGTGCCAGCACCCTAAGACAGGGCCGACACACTGAAGCTTTCTTT. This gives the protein CASTLRQGRHTEAFF. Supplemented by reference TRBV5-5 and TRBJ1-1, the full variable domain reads DAGVTQSPTHLIKTRGQQVTLRCSPISGHKSVSWYQQVLGQGPQFIFQYYEKEERGRGNFPDRFSARQFPNYSSELNVNALLLGDSALYLCASTLRQGRHTEAFFGQGTRLTVV.

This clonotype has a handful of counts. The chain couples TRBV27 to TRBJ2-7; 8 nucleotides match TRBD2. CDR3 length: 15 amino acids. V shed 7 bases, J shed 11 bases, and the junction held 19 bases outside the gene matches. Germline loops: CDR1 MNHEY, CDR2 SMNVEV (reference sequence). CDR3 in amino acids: CASTTAPHSGGSEYF. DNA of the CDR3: TGTGCCAGCACAACTGCCCCCCACAGCGGGGGATCGGAGTACTTC.

CDR3 nucleotides: TGTGCCAGCAGTGATCCAGCGGGAGGGCCATTGTCCTACAATGAGCAGTTCTTC. Translation gives CASSDPAGGPLSYNEQFF. The chain recombines TRBV25-1 with TRBJ2-1; 10 positions match TRBD2. The CDR3 has 18 residues. Germline lookup yields CDR1 MGHDK and CDR2 SYGVNS. V gave up 3 bases and J gave up 1 base; unmatched junction bases: 9.

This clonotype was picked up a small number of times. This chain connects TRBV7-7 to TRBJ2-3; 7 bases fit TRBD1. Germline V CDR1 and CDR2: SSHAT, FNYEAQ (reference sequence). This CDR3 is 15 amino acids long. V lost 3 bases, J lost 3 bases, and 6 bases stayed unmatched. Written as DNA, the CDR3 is TGTGCCAGCAGCTTTTCGACAGGGAGAACAGATACGCAGTATTTT. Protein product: CASSFSTGRTDTQYF.

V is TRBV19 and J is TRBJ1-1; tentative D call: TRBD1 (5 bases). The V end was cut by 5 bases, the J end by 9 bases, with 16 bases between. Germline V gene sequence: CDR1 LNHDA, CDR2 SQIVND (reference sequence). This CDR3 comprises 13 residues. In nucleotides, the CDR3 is TGTGCCAGTAGTCCCCCCAGGGAGGCGAAAGCTTTCTTT. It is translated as CASSPPREAKAFF. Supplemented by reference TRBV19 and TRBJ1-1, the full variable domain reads DGGITQSPKYLFRKEGQNVTLSCEQNLNHDAMYWYRQDPGQGLRLIYYSQIVNDFQKGDIAEGYSVSREKKESFPLTVTSAQKNPTAFYLCASSPPREAKAFFGQGTRLTVV.

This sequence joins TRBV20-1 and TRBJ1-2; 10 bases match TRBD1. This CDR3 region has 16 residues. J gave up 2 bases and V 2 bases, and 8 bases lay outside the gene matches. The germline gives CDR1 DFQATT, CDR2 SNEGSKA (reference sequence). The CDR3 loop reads CSARSGTGEWNYGYTF. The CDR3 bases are TGCAGTGCTAGATCCGGGACAGGGGAGTGGAACTATGGCTACACCTTC.

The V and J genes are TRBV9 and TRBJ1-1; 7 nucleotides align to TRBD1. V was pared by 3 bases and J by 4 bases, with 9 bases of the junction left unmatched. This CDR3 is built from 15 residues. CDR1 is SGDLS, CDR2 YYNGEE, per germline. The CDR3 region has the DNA TGTGCCAGCAGCGATAGACAGGGCTTGGGCACTGAAGCTTTCTTT. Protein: CASSDRQGLGTEAFF. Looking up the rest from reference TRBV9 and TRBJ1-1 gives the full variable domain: DSGVTQTPKHLITATGQRVTLRCSPRSGDLSVYWYQQSLDQGLQFLIQYYNGEERAKGNILERFSAQQFPDLHSELNLSSLELGDSALYFCASSDRQGLGTEAFFGQGTRLTVV.

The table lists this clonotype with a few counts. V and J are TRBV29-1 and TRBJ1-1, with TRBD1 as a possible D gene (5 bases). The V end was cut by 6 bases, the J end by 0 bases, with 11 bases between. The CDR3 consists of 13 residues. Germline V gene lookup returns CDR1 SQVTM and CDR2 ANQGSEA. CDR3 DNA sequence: TGCAGCGTGGGCGGGGCCGTGAACACTGAAGCTTTCTTT. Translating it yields CSVGGAVNTEAFF.

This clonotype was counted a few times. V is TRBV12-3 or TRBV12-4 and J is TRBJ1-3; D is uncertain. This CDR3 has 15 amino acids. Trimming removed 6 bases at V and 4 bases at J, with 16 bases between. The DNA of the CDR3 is TGTGCCAGCAGCTTAATTGGGGTTGAAGGAAACACCATATATTTT. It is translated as CASSLIGVEGNTIYF.